This T cell receptor (beta chain) was captured in a study of blood T cell repertoires in COVID-19. The wider study: From the United States, Italy and Spain came samples of acute and convalescent COVID-19.

Sequencing was performed with immunoSEQ multiplex PCR; in TCRdb, only in-frame clones are kept and a portion is missing. Altogether 200,000 to 300,000 clones are present, around 92% being singletons, with the ten largest covering approximately 2.6%. This clone appeared a few times. The CDR3 spans 13 residues. Trimming pared 7 bases from V and 1 base from J, leaving 10 bases between. Germline assignment: CDR1 LNHDA and CDR2 SQIVND (reference sequence). The chain joins TRBV19 to TRBJ1-1; tentative D call: TRBD1 (5 bases). Sequencing was done on a sample of peripheral blood. The sequence was collected from a person aged 18 to 35 with COVID-19, enrolled during active disease. The CDR3 sequence is CASTLGGNTEAFF. For the CDR3, the DNA is TGTGCCAGTACACTCGGGGGGAACACTGAAGCTTTCTTT.